This TCR beta chain comes out of a study of shared clonotypes between healthy human individuals. This clone was observed a handful of times. The antigen remains undetermined. Sorted-subset replicate PCR reactions were performed with approximately 200 ng DNA, corresponding to about 30,000 T cell genomes. Authors' processing steps: In the immunoSEQ data, sequences were junction-only and lacked quality scores, so filtering differed. Produced via immunoSEQ multiplex PCR; TCRdb's table is partial and in-frame only. V and J calls and clone size are those listed in that table; D and trimming were worked out from the DNA. Among 950,000 to 1,100,000 clones listed, roughly 75% were seen once. The ends were cut back, 3 bases at V and 8 bases at J, with 10 bases in the middle. The germline gives CDR1 SEHNR, CDR2 FQNEAQ (reference sequence). This CDR3 comprises 13 residues. The study, taken as a whole, reports: A small donor pool kept down the genetic and exposure-history diversity that was represented.

Specimen: memory CD4+ T cells sorted from blood. Documented subset: CD45RA-negative fraction. This receptor was identified in a man aged 18 to 30 in good health. This sequence joins TRBV7-9 and TRBJ1-4; D is undetermined. The CDR3 DNA sequence: TGTGCCAGCAGCTTGCGGGAGATCGAAAAACTGTTTTTT. It yields the protein CASSLREIEKLFF.